These T cell receptor beta chains were read from a single sample in a study of T-cell reconstitution after alpha-beta-depleted transplantation in children. Each CDR3 protein gets one entry after TCRdb re-called the PCR reads with MiXCR. The sample lists over 550,000 distinct CDR3 sequences, roughly a tenth seen once, with about 4.2% in the top ten. The material was PBMCs from the stem cell graft donor, obtained from the stem cell graft. These receptors all come from a human donor who donated a stem cell graft to a child with acute myeloid leukemia. The CDR3 runs from the conserved cysteine through the conserved F or W. Fields, in order: CDR3 length, D gene, clone size, J gene, V gene, CDR3 DNA, CDR3 protein. D genes are given only for firm matches. Clone size is stated in some rows and not others, as once, few, many or a class when expanded.

>17|TRBD1|few|TRBJ1-5|TRBV6-2/TRBV6-3
TGTGCCAGCAGGGCAGCACCCATGGACAGGTACAATCAGCCCCAGCATTTT
CASRAAPMDRYNQPQHF
>16|TRBD2|NA|TRBJ2-1|TRBV12-3/TRBV12-4
TGTGCCAGCAGGGGGGGGACTAGCGGGAGAGGGTATGAGCAGTTCTTC
CASRGGTSGRGYEQFF
>17|NA|NA|TRBJ2-3|TRBV7-2
TGTGCCAGCAGCCTGACCCGTAAACAGGGTTTCACAGATACGCAGTATTTT
CASSLTRKQGFTDTQYF
>14|NA|many|TRBJ2-2|TRBV6-1
TGTGCCAGTAGAGCGCCGACGGGGGTTGGGGAGCTGTTTTTT
CASRAPTGVGELFF
>13|NA|few|TRBJ2-2|TRBV20-1
TGCAGTGGGTACTTTTCGAACACCGGGGAGCTGTTTTTT
CSGYFSNTGELFF
>11|TRBD1|many|TRBJ2-7|TRBV28
TGTGCCAGCAGCCACGGGACAGGGTCTTCGTTC
CASSHGTGSSF
>11|NA|many|TRBJ2-1|TRBV7-2
TGTGCCAGCAGCTTAGTATATGAGCAGTTCTTC
CASSLVYEQFF
>15|TRBD1|few|TRBJ2-3|TRBV15
TGTGCCACCAGCAGTCGGACAGGGAGGCCAGATACGCAGTATTTT
CATSSRTGRPDTQYF
>15|TRBD2|NA|TRBJ2-1|TRBV20-1
TGCAGTGCTACGGTTAGCGGGACATCCTACAATGAGCAGTTCTTC
CSATVSGTSYNEQFF
>15|NA|many|TRBJ2-1|TRBV5-1
TGCGCCAGCAGCTTGGCGCCCCTTGGGGCCAATGAGCAGTTCTTC
CASSLAPLGANEQFF
>11|NA|few|TRBJ1-1|TRBV3-1
TGTGCCACCAAGAAGGACACTGAAGCTTTCTTT
CATKKDTEAFF
>15|NA|few|TRBJ1-1|TRBV5-1
TGCGCCAGCAGCAGGGGAGCGAAGGCGGAGATTGAAGCTTTCTTT
CASSRGAKAEIEAFF
>15|NA|few|TRBJ1-1|TRBV7-9
TGTGCCAGCAGCTTAGCGGCGGGATGGAACACTGAAGCTTTCTTT
CASSLAAGWNTEAFF
>14|TRBD2|many|TRBJ2-1|TRBV7-2
TGTGCCAGCAGCAGGACTAGCGGGAGCAATGAGCAGTTCTTC
CASSRTSGSNEQFF
>15|NA|few|TRBJ2-4|TRBV2
TGTGCCAGCAGTGAATCAGTCCTAGCCAAAAACATTCAGTACTTC
CASSESVLAKNIQYF
>19|TRBD2|few|TRBJ2-2|TRBV7-6
TGTGCCAGCAGTTTTGGGATCTCAACCGCAGCGGGAGCGGATGGGGAGCTGTTTTTT
CASSFGISTAAGADGELFF
>14|NA|NA|TRBJ2-1|TRBV20-1
TGCAGTGCCCGAGCGGTACCCTCCTACAATGAGCATTTCTTC
CSARAVPSYNEHFF
>13|TRBD1|few|TRBJ1-5|TRBV5-5
TGTGCCAGCAGCCTGACAGGGCACCAGCCCCAGCATTTT
CASSLTGHQPQHF
>15|TRBD1|few|TRBJ2-7|TRBV19
TGTGCCAGTAGTATTCGACAGGGGGTGGGCGACGAGCAGTACTTC
CASSIRQGVGDEQYF
>14|NA|NA|TRBJ2-3|TRBV4-3
TGCGCCAGCAGCCAAGATAGGGCCACAGATACGCAGTATTTT
CASSQDRATDTQYF
>15|NA|NA|TRBJ1-1|TRBV12-3/TRBV12-4
TGTGCCAGCACCATAACGGGTGCGGCAAACACTGAAGCTTTCTTT
CASTITGAANTEAFF
>15|TRBD1|NA|TRBJ2-7|TRBV12-3/TRBV12-4
TGTGCCAGCAGCTCGACAGGGGGCCTCTCCTACGAGCAGTACTTC
CASSSTGGLSYEQYF
>15|NA|few|TRBJ1-3|TRBV7-8
TGTGCCAGCAGCTTACTGTCAGGGGATGGAAACACCATATATTTT
CASSLLSGDGNTIYF
>12|TRBD1|NA|TRBJ1-5|TRBV20-1
TGCAGTTCTAGACAGGGAAATCAGCCCCAGCATTTT
CSSRQGNQPQHF
>15|TRBD2|many|TRBJ2-1|TRBV12-3/TRBV12-4
TGTGCCAGCAGTCCCAGACTAGCGAGCTACAATGAGCAGTTCTTC
CASSPRLASYNEQFF
>15|NA|NA|TRBJ1-2|TRBV28
TGTGCCAGCAGTTTCGTTCGGGTCCCCCTAGGCGGCTACACCTTC
CASSFVRVPLGGYTF
>14|TRBD2|many|TRBJ2-7|TRBV28
TGTGCCAGCAGTTTATTGAGCGGGAGTAGCGAGCAGTACTTC
CASSLLSGSSEQYF